The sequence of this TCR beta chain was determined in a study of early T cells in non-severe SARS-CoV-2 infection. Study-level information: Bulk RNA taken from unsorted whole blood was sequenced, leaving chains unpaired.

Germline loops: CDR1 SGHKS, CDR2 YYEKEE (reference sequence). The ends were cut back, 0 bases at V and 0 bases at J, with 10 bases in the middle. The CDR3 contains 16 residues. TCRdb ran MiXCR on the 5' RACE reads and lists one entry per CDR3 protein. The sample has tens of thousands of distinct CDR3 sequences; 9% are singletons. This clonotype was seen at least ten times. Antigen unknown. The study's findings and limits: Matching results from VDJdb favored anti-spike CD8 responses, leaving private and CD4 specificities undetected.

V usage is TRBV5-5 and J usage is TRBJ1-3; no clear D. The source material was whole blood. This clonotype originated in an adult who was a healthcare worker with PCR-confirmed SARS-CoV-2 infection or an uninfected control (not recorded which). The CDR3 loop reads CASSLGHQPSGNTIYF. The CDR3 DNA reads TGTGCCAGCAGCTTGGGCCATCAACCCTCTGGAAACACCATATATTTT.